This TCR beta chain was recovered during a study of cytomegalovirus exposure and HLA in healthy donors. Study-wide findings and caveats: V- and J-gene trimming of TCR beta was linked (in a later analysis) to a missense DCLRE1C variant. Presence/absence analysis assumed near-uniform sequencing depth across donors. More clonal expansion characterized HLA-associated TCR beta chains than equally common others in a later analysis. Some highly shared sequence variants likely arose as a pipeline artifact.

Use of 60 Vbeta and 13 Jbeta primers characterized the PCR. Only in-frame clones appear in the TCRdb table, and some are missing; sequencing was by immunoSEQ multiplex PCR. The sample has 90,000 to 110,000 clones, about four fifths seen once; the top ten hold less than 2.5%. Germline V lookup: CDR1 SEHNR, CDR2 FQNEAQ (reference sequence). The CDR3 runs to 15 residues. The V segment lost 2 bases and the J segment 6 bases; nucleotides outside the gene matches: 3. On this clone itself: What it binds is not known.

This TCR was recovered from a woman aged 30 to 39 in good health and CMV-seronegative. Sequencing was carried out using PBMCs. This chain connects TRBV7-9 to TRBJ2-1; 11 positions match TRBD2. The CDR3 region is CASSLRLAGGNEQFF. Here the CDR3 DNA reads TGTGCCAGCAGCTTAAGGCTAGCGGGGGGCAATGAGCAGTTCTTC.